The source of this TCR beta chain is a study of technical replicates of blood from a handful of donors. This CDR3 comprises 13 residues. V dropped 4 bases and J dropped 0 bases, with 7 bases sitting between them. Germline assignment: CDR1 SGHNT and CDR2 YYREEE (reference sequence). Assay: immunoSEQ multiplex PCR; the TCRdb copy retains only in-frame clones and omits some. The table has about 57,000 clones, over 85% seen once; the top ten hold less than 5%. What was sequenced was PBMCs. The sequence derives from a human donor in good health. Some clones in this sample may be carry-over from other donors' samples. The gene calls are TRBV5-4 and TRBJ1-2, with D perhaps TRBD1 (5 bases). The CDR3 sequence is CASSVDTNYGYTF. In DNA form, the CDR3 reads TGTGCCAGCAGCGTGGACACTAACTATGGCTACACCTTC.